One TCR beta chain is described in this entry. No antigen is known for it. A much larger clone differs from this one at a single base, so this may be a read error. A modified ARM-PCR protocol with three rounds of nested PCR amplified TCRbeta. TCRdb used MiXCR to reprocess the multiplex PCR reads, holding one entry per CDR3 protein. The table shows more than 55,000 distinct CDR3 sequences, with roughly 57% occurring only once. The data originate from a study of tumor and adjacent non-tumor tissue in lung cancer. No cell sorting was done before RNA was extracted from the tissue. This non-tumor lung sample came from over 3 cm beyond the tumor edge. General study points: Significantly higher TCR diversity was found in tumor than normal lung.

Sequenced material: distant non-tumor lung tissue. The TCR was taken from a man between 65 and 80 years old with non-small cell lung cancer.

CDR3 in DNA: TGTGCCGGCAGCCACTGGGAATTCCAAGAGACCCAGTACTTC. Protein sequence: CAGSHWEFQETQYF. This chain uses TRBV7-9 with TRBJ2-5; D call uncertain. Germline lookup yields CDR1 SEHNR and CDR2 FQNEAQ (reference sequence). The CDR3 extends over 14 amino acids. The variable domain in full, completed from reference TRBV7-9 and TRBJ2-5, reads DTGVSQNPRHKITKRGQNVTFRCDPISEHNRLYWYRQTLGQGPEFLTYFQNEAQLEKSRLLSDRFSAERPKGSFSTLEIQRTEQGDSAMYLCAGSHWEFQETQYFGPGTRLLVL.